This T cell receptor (beta chain) was obtained from a study of PD-L1 blockade in urothelial cancer. Study-wide context: Samples of blood were analyzed 3 weeks (second dose) and 6 weeks after treatment start. T cell content in blood samples showed a median of around 140,000.

Stated time point: pretreatment peripheral blood. Synthetic analogs of TCR templates were spiked into every PCR. Sequencing was performed with immunoSEQ multiplex PCR; in TCRdb, only in-frame clones are kept and a portion is missing. The sample contains around 45,000 clones, 82% of which appear only once. J lost 6 bases, V lost 0 bases, and 5 bases had no gene match. Germline V gives CDR1 SGDLS, CDR2 YYNGEE. The CDR3 totals 15 residues. The chain has TRBV9 and TRBJ1-3; 8 bases align to TRBD1. This specimen consisted of PBMCs, obtained around atezolizumab (anti-PD-L1) treatment. The sequence derives from a man in his fifties with urothelial cancer. CDR3 residues: CASSVAPGGQNTIYF. CDR3 DNA: TGTGCCAGCAGCGTAGCTCCAGGGGGCCAAAACACCATATATTTT. The full variable domain, in which reference TRBV9 and TRBJ1-3 provide the parts outside the CDR3, is DSGVTQTPKHLITATGQRVTLRCSPRSGDLSVYWYQQSLDQGLQFLIQYYNGEERAKGNILERFSAQQFPDLHSELNLSSLELGDSALYFCASSVAPGGQNTIYFGEGSWLTVV.